The T cell receptor (beta chain) described here comes from a study of graft-versus-host responses after intestinal transplantation. The method was immunoSEQ multiplex PCR; TCRdb's version includes in-frame clones alone and lacks a portion of them. The sample holds some 81,000 clones, about 89% seen once. Trimming removed 3 bases from V and 1 base from J; junction bases left unmatched: 6. Germline CDR1 is MNHEY and CDR2 is SMNVEV (reference sequence). The CDR3 is 17 amino acids. Findings and limits, study-wide: GvH clones occurred in recipient marrow; some first appeared in ileum or blood. Allografts carried high graft-versus-host to host-versus-graft clonal ratios in patients having graft-donor T cell macrochimerism.

Details on this clone: Its cognate antigen is unknown.

The input for sequencing was unstimulated CD4+ T cells sorted from spleen or lymph node cells, taken before intestinal transplant. This clonotype was obtained from a human donor who received an intestinal transplant. The rearrangement links TRBV27 to TRBJ2-1; the match to TRBD2 covers 10 bases. The CDR3 nucleotides are TGTGCCAGCAGTTTGACAACTAGCGGGGCTTCCTACAATGAGCAGTTCTTC. Translating gives CASSLTTSGASYNEQFF.